This is a list of T cell receptor beta chains from one sample in a study of T cell repertoires in cytomegalovirus infection. A single record per CDR3 protein comes from TCRdb applying MiXCR to the reads. The sample yields a few hundred thousand distinct CDR3 sequences, about 39% seen once. Their target antigens are unknown. The sample was cultured PBMCs, taken from culture after CMV antigen stimulation. The receptor set was obtained from a human donor in good health (CMV status not recorded). Some clones in this sample may be carry-over from other donors' samples. CDR3s include the opening cysteine and the closing phenylalanine or tryptophan. Fields, in order: CDR3 protein, CDR3 DNA, D gene, clone size, CDR3 length, V gene, J gene. The D gene is left open where the match is weak. Only some rows state a clone size, as once, few, many or a class for expanded clones.

CDR3aa: CSVVTLAPGTVDGYTF; CDR3nt: TGCAGCGTTGTGACCCTGGCCCCCGGGACGGTTGATGGCTACACCTTC; d_gene: NA; abundance: few; len: 16; v_gene: TRBV29-1; j_gene: TRBJ1-2
CDR3aa: CASSLALAGVNEQFF; CDR3nt: TGTGCCAGCAGCTTAGCGCTAGCGGGGGTTAATGAGCAGTTCTTC; d_gene: TRBD2; abundance: many; len: 15; v_gene: TRBV7-8; j_gene: TRBJ2-1
CDR3aa: CSIGGSAGDVDTQYF; CDR3nt: TGCAGCATTGGAGGGTCAGCGGGAGATGTAGATACGCAGTATTTT; d_gene: TRBD2; abundance: NA; len: 15; v_gene: TRBV29-1; j_gene: TRBJ2-3
CDR3aa: CSARRYSNQPQHF; CDR3nt: TGCAGTGCTAGAAGGTATAGCAATCAGCCCCAGCATTTT; d_gene: NA; abundance: NA; len: 13; v_gene: TRBV20-1; j_gene: TRBJ1-5
CDR3aa: CASSLGAGFPEKLFF; CDR3nt: TGTGCCAGCAGTTTGGGCGCAGGGTTCCCTGAAAAACTGTTTTTT; d_gene: NA; abundance: few; len: 15; v_gene: TRBV12-3/TRBV12-4; j_gene: TRBJ1-4
CDR3aa: CASSNGGAGETQYF; CDR3nt: TGTGCCAGCAGCAATGGGGGAGCAGGGGAGACCCAGTACTTC; d_gene: NA; abundance: NA; len: 14; v_gene: TRBV7-8; j_gene: TRBJ2-5
CDR3aa: CASRRGGASVNEQFF; CDR3nt: TGTGCCAGCAGACGCGGGGGGGCCTCGGTCAATGAGCAGTTCTTC; d_gene: TRBD2; abundance: NA; len: 15; v_gene: TRBV7-9; j_gene: TRBJ2-1
CDR3aa: CASRDREHTEAFF; CDR3nt: TGTGCCAGCCGGGACAGGGAACACACTGAAGCTTTCTTT; d_gene: TRBD1; abundance: once; len: 13; v_gene: TRBV28; j_gene: TRBJ1-1
CDR3aa: CASTRGGVTDTQYF; CDR3nt: TGTGCCAGCACCAGGGGCGGGGTCACAGATACGCAGTATTTT; d_gene: NA; abundance: NA; len: 14; v_gene: TRBV7-2; j_gene: TRBJ2-3
CDR3aa: CASSPTGAGDTQYF; CDR3nt: TGTGCCAGCAGTCCTACAGGGGCCGGAGATACGCAGTATTTT; d_gene: TRBD1; abundance: NA; len: 14; v_gene: TRBV7-9; j_gene: TRBJ2-3
CDR3aa: CASSQVSQGGQETQYF; CDR3nt: TGCGCCAGCAGCCAAGTATCACAGGGGGGACAAGAGACCCAGTACTTC; d_gene: TRBD1; abundance: NA; len: 16; v_gene: TRBV4-1; j_gene: TRBJ2-5
CDR3aa: CAGTLPGAPLIF; CDR3nt: TGTGCCGGCACACTTCCCGGTGCCCCACTGATCTTC; d_gene: NA; abundance: NA; len: 12; v_gene: TRBV7-2; j_gene: TRBJ2-1
CDR3aa: CASSVPPIQVDYGYTF; CDR3nt: TGTGCCAGCAGTGTCCCACCAATACAGGTTGACTATGGCTACACCTTC; d_gene: NA; abundance: NA; len: 16; v_gene: TRBV6-1; j_gene: TRBJ1-2
CDR3aa: CASSAGAGNTIYF; CDR3nt: TGTGCCAGTAGTGCAGGGGCTGGAAACACCATATATTTT; d_gene: NA; abundance: few; len: 13; v_gene: TRBV19; j_gene: TRBJ1-3
CDR3aa: CASSIINSADTQYF; CDR3nt: TGTGCCAGTAGTATAATAAATAGCGCAGATACGCAGTATTTT; d_gene: NA; abundance: NA; len: 14; v_gene: TRBV19; j_gene: TRBJ2-3
CDR3aa: CASSQPNDQAQNIQYF; CDR3nt: TGCGCCAGCAGTCAACCCAACGACCAGGCCCAAAACATTCAGTACTTC; d_gene: NA; abundance: NA; len: 16; v_gene: TRBV23-1; j_gene: TRBJ2-4
CDR3aa: CASSATVNEKLFF; CDR3nt: TGTGCCAGTAGTGCAACAGTTAATGAAAAACTGTTTTTT; d_gene: NA; abundance: NA; len: 13; v_gene: TRBV19; j_gene: TRBJ1-4
CDR3aa: CASSPPRYSYMNTEAFF; CDR3nt: TGTGCCAGCAGTCCCCCAAGGTACAGCTACATGAACACTGAAGCTTTCTTT; d_gene: NA; abundance: NA; len: 17; v_gene: TRBV28; j_gene: TRBJ1-1
CDR3aa: CSVGDRPSGYTF; CDR3nt: TGCAGCGTCGGGGACCGCCCGTCGGGCTACACCTTC; d_gene: NA; abundance: NA; len: 12; v_gene: TRBV29-1; j_gene: TRBJ1-2
CDR3aa: CASSFIWGTGIRTDTQYF; CDR3nt: TGTGCCAGCAGCTTTATTTGGGGGACAGGAATACGTACAGATACGCAGTATTTT; d_gene: TRBD1; abundance: few; len: 18; v_gene: TRBV7-9; j_gene: TRBJ2-3
CDR3aa: CASILWRGPSTF; CDR3nt: TGTGCCAGCATCCTGTGGCGGGGGCCCTCCACCTTC; d_gene: NA; abundance: few; len: 12; v_gene: TRBV7-2; j_gene: TRBJ1-2
CDR3aa: CASRELAGGGDTQYF; CDR3nt: TGTGCCAGCAGGGAGCTAGCGGGGGGTGGAGATACGCAGTATTTT; d_gene: TRBD2; abundance: few; len: 15; v_gene: TRBV6-1; j_gene: TRBJ2-3
CDR3aa: CASKLAGGRKSTDTQYF; CDR3nt: TGCGCCAGCAAACTAGCGGGGGGCCGAAAGAGCACAGATACGCAGTATTTT; d_gene: TRBD2; abundance: NA; len: 17; v_gene: TRBV4-1; j_gene: TRBJ2-3
CDR3aa: CASSPEGSSYNSPLHF; CDR3nt: TGTGCCAGCAGCCCTGAGGGGAGCTCCTATAATTCACCCCTCCACTTT; d_gene: NA; abundance: NA; len: 16; v_gene: TRBV11-2; j_gene: TRBJ1-6
CDR3aa: CASTLRGNEKLFF; CDR3nt: TGTGCCAGCACCCTACGGGGAAATGAAAAACTGTTTTTT; d_gene: NA; abundance: few; len: 13; v_gene: TRBV12-3/TRBV12-4; j_gene: TRBJ1-4
CDR3aa: CASSQSDEKLFF; CDR3nt: TGTGCCAGCTCGCAGTCTGATGAAAAACTGTTTTTT; d_gene: NA; abundance: NA; len: 12; v_gene: TRBV7-6; j_gene: TRBJ1-4
CDR3aa: CASSLRGAGRAFF; CDR3nt: TGTGCCAGCAGCTTACGTGGTGCAGGGCGGGCTTTCTTT; d_gene: NA; abundance: NA; len: 13; v_gene: TRBV13; j_gene: TRBJ1-1
CDR3aa: CASSSRPGGAGYGYTF; CDR3nt: TGTGCCAGCAGTTCCCGTCCGGGGGGGGCCGGATATGGCTACACCTTC; d_gene: NA; abundance: few; len: 16; v_gene: TRBV6-5; j_gene: TRBJ1-2
CDR3aa: CASRVGWDYTDTQYF; CDR3nt: TGTGCCAGCCGCGTGGGGTGGGATTACACAGATACGCAGTATTTT; d_gene: NA; abundance: NA; len: 15; v_gene: TRBV7-2; j_gene: TRBJ2-3
CDR3aa: CASSLALRDYQETQYF; CDR3nt: TGTGCCAGCAGCTTAGCCCTCCGGGACTACCAAGAGACCCAGTACTTC; d_gene: NA; abundance: NA; len: 16; v_gene: TRBV7-6; j_gene: TRBJ2-5
CDR3aa: CASSYRESSYEQYF; CDR3nt: TGTGCCAGCAGTTATAGAGAGAGCTCCTACGAGCAGTACTTC; d_gene: NA; abundance: NA; len: 14; v_gene: TRBV6-5; j_gene: TRBJ2-7
CDR3aa: CASRLRGGGEIEYNEQFF; CDR3nt: TGTGCCAGCAGGCTAAGAGGCGGGGGAGAGATAGAGTACAATGAGCAGTTCTTC; d_gene: TRBD2; abundance: few; len: 18; v_gene: TRBV4-2; j_gene: TRBJ2-1
CDR3aa: CASSYSRRDTQYF; CDR3nt: TGTGCCAGCAGTTACTCGAGAAGGGATACGCAGTATTTT; d_gene: NA; abundance: NA; len: 13; v_gene: TRBV6-2/TRBV6-3; j_gene: TRBJ2-3
CDR3aa: CSVDRASGSTQYF; CDR3nt: TGCAGCGTTGATAGGGCTAGCGGGAGTACGCAGTATTTT; d_gene: TRBD2; abundance: NA; len: 13; v_gene: TRBV29-1; j_gene: TRBJ2-3
CDR3aa: CASSARTGGFQETQYF; CDR3nt: TGTGCCAGTAGTGCGCGGACAGGGGGCTTCCAAGAGACCCAGTACTTC; d_gene: TRBD1; abundance: NA; len: 16; v_gene: TRBV19; j_gene: TRBJ2-5
CDR3aa: CASSQEGGPDTQYF; CDR3nt: TGTGCCAGCAGCCAAGAAGGGGGACCAGATACGCAGTATTTT; d_gene: NA; abundance: NA; len: 14; v_gene: TRBV7-2; j_gene: TRBJ2-3
CDR3aa: CASSPQGTSGGSTGELFF; CDR3nt: TGTGCCAGCAGCCCACAAGGGACTAGCGGGGGAAGCACCGGGGAGCTGTTTTTT; d_gene: TRBD2; abundance: NA; len: 18; v_gene: TRBV7-2; j_gene: TRBJ2-2
CDR3aa: CASGNRVPSTDTQYF; CDR3nt: TGTGCCAGCGGTAACAGGGTCCCCTCCACAGATACGCAGTATTTT; d_gene: NA; abundance: few; len: 15; v_gene: TRBV6-6; j_gene: TRBJ2-3
CDR3aa: CASTTALRAGGETQYF; CDR3nt: TGTGCCAGCACGACGGCTCTGAGAGCCGGGGGGGAGACCCAGTACTTC; d_gene: TRBD2; abundance: few; len: 16; v_gene: TRBV6-1; j_gene: TRBJ2-5
CDR3aa: CASSGLRGYEQYF; CDR3nt: TGTGCCAGCTCGGGACTAAGAGGTTACGAGCAGTACTTC; d_gene: TRBD2; abundance: NA; len: 13; v_gene: TRBV7-8; j_gene: TRBJ2-7
CDR3aa: CASSQEPTGSYNEQFF; CDR3nt: TGTGCCAGCAGCCAAGAACCCACGGGCTCCTACAATGAGCAGTTCTTC; d_gene: NA; abundance: NA; len: 16; v_gene: TRBV4-2; j_gene: TRBJ2-1
CDR3aa: CSASAWGTNTEAFF; CDR3nt: TGCAGTGCTAGCGCCTGGGGGACCAACACTGAAGCTTTCTTT; d_gene: NA; abundance: NA; len: 14; v_gene: TRBV20-1; j_gene: TRBJ1-1
CDR3aa: CASSLVSRGGYNEQFF; CDR3nt: TGTGCCAGCAGCTTAGTCTCTCGCGGAGGATACAATGAGCAGTTCTTC; d_gene: NA; abundance: NA; len: 16; v_gene: TRBV7-8; j_gene: TRBJ2-1
CDR3aa: CASSESPGRTEAFF; CDR3nt: TGTGCCAGCAGTGAATCTCCGGGGAGGACTGAAGCTTTCTTT; d_gene: NA; abundance: NA; len: 14; v_gene: TRBV25-1; j_gene: TRBJ1-1
CDR3aa: CASRGSNTEETQYF; CDR3nt: TGTGCCAGCAGAGGCAGCAATACCGAAGAGACCCAGTACTTC; d_gene: NA; abundance: NA; len: 14; v_gene: TRBV6-1; j_gene: TRBJ2-5
CDR3aa: CASSKLAGLNTEAFF; CDR3nt: TGTGCCAGCAGCAAACTAGCAGGGTTGAACACTGAAGCTTTCTTT; d_gene: NA; abundance: NA; len: 15; v_gene: TRBV7-6; j_gene: TRBJ1-1
CDR3aa: CSARAPPLANYGYTF; CDR3nt: TGCAGTGCTAGGGCCCCACCTTTAGCTAACTATGGCTACACCTTC; d_gene: NA; abundance: NA; len: 15; v_gene: TRBV20-1; j_gene: TRBJ1-2
CDR3aa: CAISESTGYTEAFF; CDR3nt: TGTGCCATCAGTGAGTCGACAGGGTACACTGAAGCTTTCTTT; d_gene: TRBD1; abundance: NA; len: 14; v_gene: TRBV10-3; j_gene: TRBJ1-1
CDR3aa: CASRRTSNTEAFF; CDR3nt: TGTGCCAGCAGACGGACGTCGAACACTGAAGCTTTCTTT; d_gene: NA; abundance: few; len: 13; v_gene: TRBV6-5; j_gene: TRBJ1-1
CDR3aa: CATSREQGEHYEQYF; CDR3nt: TGTGCCACCAGCAGAGAGCAGGGGGAGCATTACGAGCAGTACTTC; d_gene: TRBD1; abundance: NA; len: 15; v_gene: TRBV15; j_gene: TRBJ2-7
CDR3aa: CASSLRGKRNSPLHF; CDR3nt: TGTGCCAGCAGCCTCCGGGGGAAAAGGAATTCACCCCTCCACTTT; d_gene: NA; abundance: NA; len: 15; v_gene: TRBV7-2; j_gene: TRBJ1-6